This passage covers 18 T cell receptor beta chains from one sample sequenced in a study of T cells in Graves' hyperthyroidism and ophthalmopathy. The CDR3 regions of TCR beta were amplified from RNA transcripts. An initial round of RT-PCR targeting the TCR CDR3 relied on the HTBI primer set. TCRdb reprocessed the multiplex PCR reads via MiXCR and lists one record per CDR3 protein. This sample has under 200,000 distinct CDR3 sequences, with 8% to 9.5% found just once. Sequenced material: blood. These receptors were obtained from a woman younger than 30 with Graves' hyperthyroidism that later progressed to Graves' ophthalmopathy.

This clonotype came up a few times. This chain uses TRBV5-8 with TRBJ1-6; 8 nucleotides agree with TRBD1. V shed 4 bases and J 8 bases; nucleotides not matched to a gene: 11. CDR1 is SGHTS, CDR2 YDEGEE, per germline. This CDR3 contains 16 residues. The CDR3 reads CASSPGQGWGHSPLHF. DNA of the CDR3: TGTGCCAGCAGCCCCGGACAGGGTTGGGGACATTCACCCCTCCACTTT.

The sample holds many counts of this clonotype. This rearrangement joins TRBV11-1 to TRBJ2-1; the D is unclear. CDR3 length: 14 residues. Germline CDR1 and CDR2: SGHAT and FQDESV (reference sequence). V lost 3 bases, J lost 5 bases, and 11 bases lay in between. This CDR3 reads CASSFNAGDNEQFF. The CDR3 nucleotides read TGTGCCAGCAGCTTTAATGCAGGAGACAATGAGCAGTTCTTC.

This clonotype was seen at least ten times. The chain couples TRBV11-2 to TRBJ1-2, with TRBD1 matching over 8 bases. Trimming at V came to 5 bases and at J to 4 bases, leaving 9 bases not matched to a gene. This CDR3 spans 15 amino acids. In germline, CDR1 is SGHAT, CDR2 FQNNGV. CDR3 bases: TGTGCCAGCAGCCCGACGGGGGGACAGGTCTATGGCTACACCTTC. Translated, it gives CASSPTGGQVYGYTF.

This clonotype was recorded at least ten times. The gene calls are TRBV20-1 and TRBJ2-7; D not certain. V lost 2 bases and J 3 bases, leaving 5 bases between the germline ends. Germline V gene lookup returns CDR1 DFQATT and CDR2 SNEGSKA (reference sequence). This CDR3 comprises 11 residues. The CDR3 DNA is TGCAGTGCTAGACGTAACTACGAGCAGTACTTC. Amino acid sequence: CSARRNYEQYF.

A few counts support this clonotype. This sequence joins TRBV30 and TRBJ1-6; D gene uncertain. Trimming cost V 0 bases and J 9 bases, with 15 bases left between them. There are 15 residues in the CDR3. The germline CDR1 and CDR2 sequences are GTSNPN and SVGIG (reference sequence). This CDR3 reads CAWSVESDAGSPLHF. The CDR3 DNA sequence: TGTGCCTGGAGTGTAGAATCGGACGCGGGTTCACCCCTCCACTTT. Based on the CDR3 plus reference TRBV30 and TRBJ1-6, the full variable domain is SQTIHQWPATLVQPVGSPLSLECTVEGTSNPNLYWYRQAAGRGLQLLFYSVGIGQISSEVPQNLSASRPQDRQFILSSKKLLLSDSGFYLCAWSVESDAGSPLHFGNGTRLTVT.

This clonotype was found a few times. The gene calls are TRBV19 and TRBJ1-5; D is unclear. Deletions cut 9 bases from V and 0 bases from J, with 12 bases between. Germline values: CDR1 LNHDA, CDR2 SQIVND (reference sequence). This CDR3 has 14 amino acids. The CDR3 nucleotides are TGTGCCAGCGCAGTTTCTTATAGCAATCAGCCCCAGCATTTT. Encoded protein: CASAVSYSNQPQHF.

A remark on this clonotype: Germline and junction disagree at one end, which may indicate a read error. The chain carries TRBV6-5 and TRBJ1-5; D not certain. The CDR3 sequence is 12 residues long. Per the germline V gene, CDR1 is MNHEY and CDR2 is SVGAGI. The CDR3 region is CASSYSSQPRHF. CDR3 nucleotide sequence: TGTGCCAGCAGTTACTCGAGTCAGCCCCGGCATTTT.

This chain links TRBV6-1 with TRBJ2-5; 10 positions agree with TRBD1. V was pared by 2 bases and J by 5 bases, with 5 bases of the junction left unmatched. This CDR3 region has 15 residues. CDR1 and CDR2 from the germline V gene are MNHNS and SASEGT. The CDR3 protein is CASSELGQGSETQYF. Here the CDR3 DNA reads TGTGCCAGCAGTGAATTGGGACAGGGGTCGGAGACCCAGTACTTC.

Turning to this clonotype: An end of the junction differs from the germline gene, which may be a read error. The genes are TRBV30 and TRBJ1-6, with D perhaps matching TRBD1 (6 bases). CDR1 and CDR2 (germline): GTSNPN, SVGIG (reference sequence). The CDR3 runs 14 residues. The CDR3: CAWSDRNYNPPLHF. In nucleotides, the CDR3 is TGTGCCTGGAGCGACAGGAACTATAATCCACCCCTCCACTTT.

This clonotype occurred many times. The chain couples TRBV7-3 to TRBJ1-1; the D is unclear. The V end lost 1 base, the J end lost 2 bases, and 5 bases lay between the germline ends. This CDR3 spans 13 amino acids. Germline-derived CDR1 and CDR2 are SGHTA and FQGTGA. CDR3 nucleotide sequence: TGTGCCAGCAGCTTAATTATCAACACTGAAGCTTTCTTT. Translating gives CASSLIINTEAFF.

This clonotype was observed many times. The chain has TRBV3-1 and TRBJ2-3, with 9 bases lining up with TRBD2. The CDR3 consists of 17 residues. Germline V gives CDR1 LGHDT, CDR2 YNNKEL (reference sequence). The junction had 13 bases not matched to a gene; V was cut back by 3 bases and J by 6 bases. CDR3 sequence: CASSQEGLAGSSDTQYF. The CDR3 coding sequence is TGTGCCAGCAGCCAGGAGGGGCTAGCGGGATCCTCCGATACGCAGTATTTT.

In regard to this clonotype: The junction departs from the called germline gene at one end, perhaps through a read error. The chain joins TRBV15 to TRBJ1-6, with D tentatively TRBD1 (5 bases). The CDR3 is 16 amino acids. Germline V gene data show CDR1 as LNHNV and CDR2 as YYDKDF (reference sequence). Here the CDR3 reads CATGREAGSRNSPLHF. In nucleotides, the CDR3 is TGTGCCACCGGCAGAGAGGCAGGGAGTCGCAATTCACCCCTCCACTTT.

This clonotype is medium-sized (0.01 to 0.1%) by share. The chain uses TRBV19 and TRBJ2-1; 9 bases agree with TRBD1. Losses at the gene ends were 6 bases for V and 5 bases for J; bases not matched to a gene: 8. Germline V gene sequence: CDR1 LNHDA, CDR2 SQIVND (reference sequence). The CDR3 runs to 15 residues. The CDR3 region has the DNA TGTGCCAGTAGCCCCGGGGACAGGGCTCACAATGAGCAGTTCTTC. The encoded protein is CASSPGDRAHNEQFF.

This clonotype was recorded a few times. The chain couples TRBV9 to TRBJ2-5, with a possible D match to TRBD2 (7 bases). The CDR3 is 13 amino acids. Germline V gene data show CDR1 as SGDLS and CDR2 as YYNGEE. V was trimmed by 7 bases and J by 0 bases, leaving 10 bases between them. This CDR3 is CASGEGDQETQYF. DNA for the CDR3: TGTGCCAGCGGGGAGGGGGACCAAGAGACCCAGTACTTC.

This chain joins TRBV29-1 and TRBJ2-7; D is perhaps TRBD1 (6 bases). The CDR3 is 13 residues long. The V end was cut by 5 bases, the J end by 4 bases, with 15 bases between. Looked up from germline, CDR1 is SQVTM and CDR2 is ANQGSEA. CDR3: CSVSRGFGYEQYF. Here the CDR3 DNA reads TGCAGCGTTTCCAGGGGCTTCGGGTACGAGCAGTACTTC.

This clonotype has a count of ten or more. V gene TRBV4-1 combines with J gene TRBJ1-5; D remains unclear. The V end lost 0 bases, the J end lost 4 bases, and 7 bases lay between the germline ends. The CDR3 length is 14 residues. CDR1 and CDR2 (germline): MGHRA, YSYEKL. CDR3 in DNA: TGCGCCAGCAGCCAAGATCATTTAAATCAGCCCCAGCATTTT. Translating gives CASSQDHLNQPQHF.

This clonotype was detected ten times or more. This chain links TRBV20-1 with TRBJ1-1; TRBD1 agrees at 7 bases. Trimming took 0 bases from V and 2 from J; bases not matched to a gene: 6. Per the germline V gene, CDR1 is DFQATT and CDR2 is SNEGSKA (reference sequence). This CDR3 comprises 15 residues. The CDR3 bases are TGCAGTGCTAGAGACCCGGACAGGCTCAACACTGAAGCTTTCTTT. Encoded protein: CSARDPDRLNTEAFF.

This clonotype was detected ten times or more. The CDR3 sequence: CSVVGETQYF. In DNA, the CDR3 is TGCAGCGTTGTCGGAGAGACCCAGTACTTC. V gene TRBV29-1 combines with J gene TRBJ2-5, with D unclear. Germline loops: CDR1 SQVTM, CDR2 ANQGSEA. The V and J ends lost 4 bases and 4 bases respectively, with 4 bases between them. The CDR3 sequence is 10 residues long. Combining the CDR3 with reference TRBV29-1 and TRBJ2-5 gives the whole variable domain SAVISQKPSRDICQRGTSLTIQCQVDSQVTMMFWYRQQPGQSLTLIATANQGSEATYESGFVIDKFPISRPNLTFSTLTVSNMSPEDSSIYLCSVVGETQYFGPGTRLLVL.